The rows below give T cell receptor beta chains drawn from one sample of a study of cytomegalovirus exposure and HLA in healthy donors. Assay used: immunoSEQ multiplex PCR; TCRdb lists only in-frame clones, some missing. The table shows about 120,000 clones, with 77% occurring only once. Source material: PBMCs. All receptors come from a man aged 35 to 55 in good health and CMV-seropositive. Both conserved end residues are part of each CDR3. D genes are given only for firm matches. Some rows mark clone size as missing; the rest say once, few, many or name a class of expanded clone.

>.|TRBJ1-1|TRBV5-6|.
TGTGCCAGCATCGTCCAGGGGAAGAACACTGAAGCTTTCTTT
CASIVQGKNTEAFF
>.|TRBJ1-4|TRBV19|.
TGTGCCAGTAGTATAGATGGGCCTGACAGAAGAAGTAATGAAAAACTGTTTTTT
CASSIDGPDRRSNEKLFF
>TRBD1|TRBJ2-2|TRBV29-1|.
TGCAGCGTTTCGGGACAGACAAACACCGGGGAGCTGTTTTTT
CSVSGQTNTGELFF
>TRBD1|TRBJ1-4|TRBV28|.
TGTGCCAGCAGCACACCGGGACAGGGGACAACTAATGAAAAACTGTTTTTT
CASSTPGQGTTNEKLFF
>TRBD2|TRBJ2-3|TRBV7-2|.
TGTGGGACGAAAGCGGGGGCAAGCACAGATACGCAGTATTTT
CGTKAGASTDTQYF
>.|TRBJ2-3|TRBV6-1|.
TGTGCCAGCAGTGCCACTAGCAGCTACACAGATACGCAGTATTTT
CASSATSSYTDTQYF
>.|TRBJ2-1|TRBV2|.
TGTGCCAGCAGTAAACCTAGGAGCTCCTACAATGAGCAGTTCTTC
CASSKPRSSYNEQFF
>.|TRBJ1-3|TRBV5-5|.
TGTGCCAGCAGCTTGGGGCAGGGGATCGAGGGAAACACCATATATTTT
CASSLGQGIEGNTIYF
>TRBD1|TRBJ1-2|TRBV5-4|few
TGTGCCAGCAGCCCCTACAGGGGGCAGGGCTATGGCTACACCTTC
CASSPYRGQGYGYTF
>TRBD2|TRBJ2-7|TRBV28|once
TGTGCCCCATTCTGGGGGGGGGAAGAGCAGTACTTC
CAPFWGGEEQYF
>TRBD1|TRBJ2-7|TRBV19|.
TGTGCCACCACCGGGACAGGTCGCCGGGACGAGCAGTACTTC
CATTGTGRRDEQYF
>TRBD2|TRBJ2-3|TRBV7-6|few
TGTGCCAGCAGCTCCGGGGAGGGCAGGGAAGGGGCTACGCAGTATTTT
CASSSGEGREGATQYF
>TRBD1|TRBJ1-2|TRBV7-2|.
TGTGCCAGCAGCCCCGACAGGGAGTATGGCTACACCTTC
CASSPDREYGYTF
>TRBD1|TRBJ1-5|TRBV19|.
TGTGCCAGTAGTTGGACCGACAGGGAGTATCAGCCCCAGCATTTT
CASSWTDREYQPQHF
>.|TRBJ1-5|TRBV6-4|.
TGTGCCAGCAGTGACGTTAGTTTGAGGGATCAGCCCCAGCATTTT
CASSDVSLRDQPQHF
>.|TRBJ1-5|TRBV18|.
TGTGCCAGCTCACCGTACAGTCCCCTCAGCAATCAGCCCCAGCATTTT
CASSPYSPLSNQPQHF
>TRBD1|TRBJ1-5|TRBV6-5|.
TGTGCCAGCAGTTTACACAGGGGTGGCAATCAGCCCCAGCATTTT
CASSLHRGGNQPQHF
>TRBD1|TRBJ1-5|TRBV6-5|.
TGTGCCAGCATTAGACAGGGGGATCAGCCCCAGCATTTT
CASIRQGDQPQHF
>TRBD1|TRBJ1-1|TRBV4-2|.
TGTGCCAGCAGCCCGGAGGGACAGGAGGTTCTGAACACTGAAGCTTTCTTT
CASSPEGQEVLNTEAFF
>TRBD1|TRBJ2-1|TRBV19|once
TGTGCCAGTAGTATGGGTGGGACAGGGGGCGTCGATGAGCAGTTCTTC
CASSMGGTGGVDEQFF
>.|TRBJ1-2|TRBV19|.
TGTGCCAGTAGCCCCCAGGGTCCGCGGGGCTACACCTTC
CASSPQGPRGYTF
>.|TRBJ1-2|TRBV4-1|.
TGCGCCAGCAGCCAAGATGGTGGGCCCTATGGCTACACCTTC
CASSQDGGPYGYTF
>.|TRBJ1-5|TRBV27|.
TGTGCCAGCCGTCCGGGGCCCCAGCATTTT
CASRPGPQHF
>TRBD1|TRBJ1-3|TRBV7-9|.
TGTGCCAGTCGGTGGGACAGGGATGGAAACACCATATATTTT
CASRWDRDGNTIYF
>.|TRBJ1-6|TRBV7-2|once
TGTGCCAGCAGCTTACCGGGGGAAGGGAATTCACCCCTCCACTTT
CASSLPGEGNSPLHF
>TRBD1|TRBJ1-6|TRBV7-9|.
TGTTCCAGCAGCGGTAACGACAGGGGGCGGGGGTCACCCCTCCACTTT
CSSSGNDRGRGSPLHF
>TRBD1|TRBJ1-2|TRBV7-9|many
TGTGCCAGCAGCCCATCGGGACAGAAGCCTTATGGCTACACCTTC
CASSPSGQKPYGYTF
>.|TRBJ2-5|TRBV5-1|.
TGCGCCAGCAGGCTGTACGGGCAAGAGACCCAGTACTTC
CASRLYGQETQYF
>.|TRBJ2-1|TRBV6-7|.
TGTGCCAGCAGTCCGGGTCAAGACAATGAGCAGTTCTTC
CASSPGQDNEQFF
>.|TRBJ1-6|TRBV18|.
TGTGCCAGCTCACAACGTGAACAGGATTCACCCCTCCACTTT
CASSQREQDSPLHF
>.|TRBJ2-7|TRBV28|.
TGTGCCAGCAGTTTCCCAGGGGCCTACGAGCAGTACTTC
CASSFPGAYEQYF
>TRBD1|TRBJ2-1|TRBV20-1|.
TGCAGCAAGGACAGGGTCAATGAGCAGTTCTTC
CSKDRVNEQFF
>.|TRBJ2-3|TRBV6-5|.
TGTGCCAGCAGTCTTGGGGCCGATACGCAGTATTTT
CASSLGADTQYF
>TRBD1|TRBJ1-5|TRBV28|.
TGTGCCAGCAGTTTAACAGGGGAGAGCAATCAGCCCCAGCATTTT
CASSLTGESNQPQHF
>.|TRBJ1-3|TRBV21-1|.
TGTGCCAGCAGCAAAGTCCAGGACTACTCTGGAAACACCATATATTTT
CASSKVQDYSGNTIYF
>.|TRBJ2-5|TRBV7-2|.
TGTGCCAGCAGTCCCCCCGGGATTTTGGGCCAAGAGACCCAGTACTTC
CASSPPGILGQETQYF
>.|TRBJ2-3|TRBV6-5|.
TGTGCCAGCAGTTACGGGGAGGATACGCAGTATTTT
CASSYGEDTQYF
>.|TRBJ2-7|TRBV30|.
TGTGCCTATGGGACACGGGATAGCTCCCGCTACGAGCAGTACTTC
CAYGTRDSSRYEQYF
>.|TRBJ2-4|TRBV28|.
TGTGCCAGCAGTATCCAGGCCCGGGGGAAAAACATTCAGTACTTC
CASSIQARGKNIQYF
>TRBD1|TRBJ1-1|TRBV7-9|.
TGTGCCAGCAGAACCGACAGGGAATGGGGCACTGAAGCTTTCTTT
CASRTDREWGTEAFF
>TRBD1|TRBJ2-7|TRBV28|.
TGTGCCAGCAGTTACTCGACAGGGGGCTCCTACGAGCAGTACTTC
CASSYSTGGSYEQYF
>TRBD1|TRBJ1-2|TRBV5-1|.
TGCGCCAGCAGCCCTGCCGGACAGGCCCCTTATGGCTACACCTTC
CASSPAGQAPYGYTF
>TRBD1|TRBJ2-7|TRBV5-8|.
TGTGCCAGCAGCTTAACAGGGGGATACGAGCAGTACTTC
CASSLTGGYEQYF
>TRBD1|TRBJ2-5|TRBV28|.
TGTGCCAGCAGGACCGGGACAGGGGATAGGTTATCAGAGACCCAGTACTTC
CASRTGTGDRLSETQYF
>TRBD1|TRBJ1-2|TRBV19|.
TGTGCCAGTAGTACCGGTGGGACAGGGCTTTATGGCTACACCTTC
CASSTGGTGLYGYTF
>.|TRBJ2-3|TRBV18|.
TGTGCCAGCTCAGGCTTCCTGAGCACAGATACGCAGTATTTT
CASSGFLSTDTQYF
>.|TRBJ2-2|TRBV25-1|.
TGTGCCAGCGGGGGACATACGAACACCGGGGAGCTGTTTTTT
CASGGHTNTGELFF
>.|TRBJ2-5|TRBV7-3|.
TGTGCCAGCAGTCCCTCCAGCGCCCAAGAGACCCAGTACTTC
CASSPSSAQETQYF
>.|TRBJ2-7|TRBV7-2|.
TGTGCCAGCAGCTTAGTTGCAGACGAGCAGTACTTC
CASSLVADEQYF
>.|TRBJ1-1|TRBV7-2|.
TGTGCCAGCAGCTTAGCGCCGGGAACAAACACTGAAGCTTTCTTT
CASSLAPGTNTEAFF
>TRBD2|TRBJ2-1|TRBV7-2|.
TGTGCCAGCAGCCGCCCCCCTAGCGGGGATGAGCAGTTCTTC
CASSRPPSGDEQFF
>.|TRBJ1-4|TRBV18|.
TGTGCCAGCTCACCGGGGCAGATCACAACTAATGAAAAACTGTTTTTT
CASSPGQITTNEKLFF
>.|TRBJ1-4|TRBV11-1|few
TGTGCCAGCAGCTTAGCGCCTGGGAGGGGTTCAGCTAATGAAAAACTGTTTTTT
CASSLAPGRGSANEKLFF
>TRBD1|TRBJ1-2|TRBV7-3|.
TGTGCCAGCAGTTTGGACAGGGACAGTGGCTACACCTTC
CASSLDRDSGYTF
>.|TRBJ1-2|TRBV28|.
TGTGCCAGCAGTTCAAAGGGGGTCTTCTATGGCTACACCTTC
CASSSKGVFYGYTF
>.|TRBJ1-3|TRBV25-1|.
TGTGCCAGCAGTGAACCCAGGGCTGGAAACACCATATATTTT
CASSEPRAGNTIYF
>.|TRBJ2-5|TRBV7-6|.
TGTGCCAGCACTTTCCGATCGGGCGGGGGCTCGCAAGAGACCCAGTACTTC
CASTFRSGGGSQETQYF
>.|TRBJ1-6|TRBV7-2|.
TGTGCCAGCAGCTTAGCAGCTACCCGGGTCCCGCTCCTCCACTTT
CASSLAATRVPLLHF
>.|TRBJ1-1|TRBV5-1|.
TGCGCCAGCAGCTTCTCGGTGAACACTGAAGCTTTCTTT
CASSFSVNTEAFF